This section outlines one T cell receptor beta chain sequence together with its context. These data come from a study of blood T cell dynamics during melanoma immunotherapy. Across the whole study: Standard first-line treatment here was pembrolizumab or nivolumab plus ipilimumab in metastatic melanoma.

With 2 bases removed from V and 4 bases from J, the gap between germline ends came to 7 bases. CDR1 and CDR2 from the germline V gene are SGDLS and YYNGEE. The CDR3 sequence is 13 residues long. Libraries were prepared by immunoSEQ multiplex PCR; TCRdb keeps only in-frame clonotypes and omits some of them. The sample contains some 10,000 clones, 87% of which appear only once. Time point of the sample: week 3, after first cycle of checkpoint inhibitor. The origin of this receptor is a human donor with melanoma. The J gene is TRBJ2-1, the V gene TRBV9; no reliable D call. The sample was blood, taken from a patient treated with checkpoint blockade. Here the CDR3 reads CASSVGSYNEQFF. CDR3 in DNA: TGTGCCAGCAGCGTCGGCAGTTACAATGAGCAGTTCTTC.